This note documents a single T cell receptor (beta chain) sequence. Per the germline V gene, CDR1 is SGHRS and CDR2 is YFSETQ. Trimming took off 2 bases at V and 2 bases at J, with 11 bases between the two ends. This CDR3 has 14 amino acids. This sample stems from a study of blood T cell repertoires in COVID-19. For the study at large: The United States, Italy and Spain were the sources of the acute and convalescent COVID-19 samples. Sources were T cells, B-cell-depleted T cells, or PBMCs; the material itself was cDNA or gDNA.

Some clones are missing from TCRdb's copy, which holds only in-frame ones; the method was immunoSEQ multiplex PCR. Among 150,000 to 190,000 clones listed, around 84% were seen once. The sequencing sample was made of peripheral blood. The clonotype was recovered from a woman in her 50s with acute or convalescent COVID-19. V gene TRBV5-1 combines with J gene TRBJ2-7; maybe TRBD1 (6 bases). This chain's CDR3 is CASSFLDSTYEQYF. The CDR3 bases are TGCGCCAGCAGCTTTTTGGACAGTACCTACGAGCAGTACTTC.